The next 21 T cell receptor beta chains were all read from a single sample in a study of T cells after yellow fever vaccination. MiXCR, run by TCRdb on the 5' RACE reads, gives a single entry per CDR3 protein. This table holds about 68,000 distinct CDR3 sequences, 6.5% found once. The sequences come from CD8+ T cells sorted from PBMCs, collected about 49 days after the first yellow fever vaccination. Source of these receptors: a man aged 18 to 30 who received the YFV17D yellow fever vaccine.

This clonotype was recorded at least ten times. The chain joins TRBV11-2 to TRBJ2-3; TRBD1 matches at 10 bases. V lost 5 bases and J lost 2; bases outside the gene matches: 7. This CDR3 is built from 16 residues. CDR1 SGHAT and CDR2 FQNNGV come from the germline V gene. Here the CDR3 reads CASSTSTGGTTDTQYF. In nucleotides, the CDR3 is TGTGCCAGCAGCACATCGACAGGGGGCACCACAGATACGCAGTATTTT.

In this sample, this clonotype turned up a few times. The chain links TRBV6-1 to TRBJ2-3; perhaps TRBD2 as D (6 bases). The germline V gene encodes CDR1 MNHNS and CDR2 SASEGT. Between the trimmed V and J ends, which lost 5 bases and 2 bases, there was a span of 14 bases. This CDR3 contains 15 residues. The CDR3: CASSQGLKDTDTQYF. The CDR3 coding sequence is TGTGCCAGCAGTCAAGGACTAAAAGACACAGATACGCAGTATTTT.

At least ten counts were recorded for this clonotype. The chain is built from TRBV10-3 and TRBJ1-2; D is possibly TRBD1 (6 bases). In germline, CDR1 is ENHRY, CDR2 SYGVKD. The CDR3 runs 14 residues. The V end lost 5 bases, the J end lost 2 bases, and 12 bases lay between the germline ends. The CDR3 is CAISPSGENYGYTF. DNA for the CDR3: TGTGCCATCAGTCCCTCAGGGGAAAACTATGGCTACACCTTC.

The CDR3 DNA follows: TGTGCCAGCAGCTTACTAGAACGAGATACGCAGTATTTT. The encoded protein is CASSLLERDTQYF. The V gene is TRBV7-9, the J gene TRBJ2-3; D remains unclear. The CDR3 has 13 amino acids. V was shortened by 2 bases and J by 5 bases, with 8 bases between the two germline ends. Germline V gene data show CDR1 as SEHNR and CDR2 as FQNEAQ (reference sequence).

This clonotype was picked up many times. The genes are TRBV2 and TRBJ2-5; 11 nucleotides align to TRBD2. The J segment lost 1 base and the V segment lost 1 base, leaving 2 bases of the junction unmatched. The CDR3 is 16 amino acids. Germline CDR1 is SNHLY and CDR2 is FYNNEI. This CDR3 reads CASSEVGLAAQETQYF. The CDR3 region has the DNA TGTGCCAGCAGTGAAGTGGGACTAGCGGCCCAAGAGACCCAGTACTTC.

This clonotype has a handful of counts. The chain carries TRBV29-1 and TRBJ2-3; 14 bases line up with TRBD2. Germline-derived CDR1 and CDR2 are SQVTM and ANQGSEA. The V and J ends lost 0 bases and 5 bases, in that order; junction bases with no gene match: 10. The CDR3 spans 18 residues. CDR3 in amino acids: CSVEDTATSGGAGDTQYF. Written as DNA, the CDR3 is TGCAGCGTTGAAGACACCGCGACTAGCGGGGGGGCAGGAGATACGCAGTATTTT.

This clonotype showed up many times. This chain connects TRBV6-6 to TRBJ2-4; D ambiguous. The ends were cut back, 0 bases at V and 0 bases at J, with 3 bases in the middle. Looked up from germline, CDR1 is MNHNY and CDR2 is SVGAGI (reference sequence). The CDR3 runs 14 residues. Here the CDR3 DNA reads TGTGCCAGCAGTTACTCGCTAGCCAAAAACATTCAGTACTTC. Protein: CASSYSLAKNIQYF.

The CDR3 region is CASSRMGRSTDTQYF. Here the CDR3 DNA reads TGCGCCAGCAGCCGCATGGGACGGAGCACAGATACGCAGTATTTT. The chain uses TRBV4-1 and TRBJ2-3; the D gene could be TRBD1 or TRBD2 (5 bases each). Germline-derived CDR1 and CDR2 are MGHRA and YSYEKL. The CDR3 is 15 residues long. The V and J ends lost 4 bases and 0 bases respectively, with 11 bases between them.

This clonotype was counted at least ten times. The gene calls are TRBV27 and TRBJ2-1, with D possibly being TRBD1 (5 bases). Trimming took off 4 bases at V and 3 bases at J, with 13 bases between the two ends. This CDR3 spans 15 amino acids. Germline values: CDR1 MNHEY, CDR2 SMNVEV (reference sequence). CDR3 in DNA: TGTGCCAGCAGTTGGGGCAGCAACCTCTACAATGAGCAGTTCTTC. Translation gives CASSWGSNLYNEQFF.

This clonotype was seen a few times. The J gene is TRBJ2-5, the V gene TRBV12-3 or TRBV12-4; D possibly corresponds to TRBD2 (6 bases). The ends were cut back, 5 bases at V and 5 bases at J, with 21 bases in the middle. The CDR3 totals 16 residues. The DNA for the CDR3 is TGTGCCAGCAGTCCGACGACAAGCGGGCGTGGGGAGACCCAGTACTTC. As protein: CASSPTTSGRGETQYF.

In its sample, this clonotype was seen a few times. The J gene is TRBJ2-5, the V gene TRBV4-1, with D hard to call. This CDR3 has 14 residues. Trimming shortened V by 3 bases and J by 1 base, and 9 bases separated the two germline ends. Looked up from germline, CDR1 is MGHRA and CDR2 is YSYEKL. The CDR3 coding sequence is TGCGCCAGCAGCCAGCAAGCGATCCAAGAGACCCAGTACTTC. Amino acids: CASSQQAIQETQYF.

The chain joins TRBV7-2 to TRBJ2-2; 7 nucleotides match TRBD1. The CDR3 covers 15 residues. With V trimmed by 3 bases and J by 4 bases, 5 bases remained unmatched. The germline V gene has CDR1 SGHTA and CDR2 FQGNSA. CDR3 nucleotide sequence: TGTGCCAGCAGCTTCGGACAGGTTCTCACCGGGGAGCTGTTTTTT. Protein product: CASSFGQVLTGELFF.

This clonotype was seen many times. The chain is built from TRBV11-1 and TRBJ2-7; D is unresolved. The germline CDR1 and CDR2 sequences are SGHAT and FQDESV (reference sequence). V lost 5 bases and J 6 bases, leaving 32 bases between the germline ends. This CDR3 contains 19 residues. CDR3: CASSPSVASTFYYRGEQYF. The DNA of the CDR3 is TGTGCCAGCAGCCCTTCGGTGGCATCGACCTTTTATTATCGTGGCGAGCAGTACTTC. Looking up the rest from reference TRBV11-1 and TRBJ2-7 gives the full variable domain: EAEVAQSPRYKITEKSQAVAFWCDPISGHATLYWYRQILGQGPELLVQFQDESVVDDSQLPKDRFSAERLKGVDSTLKIQPAELGDSAMYLCASSPSVASTFYYRGEQYFGPGTRLTVT.

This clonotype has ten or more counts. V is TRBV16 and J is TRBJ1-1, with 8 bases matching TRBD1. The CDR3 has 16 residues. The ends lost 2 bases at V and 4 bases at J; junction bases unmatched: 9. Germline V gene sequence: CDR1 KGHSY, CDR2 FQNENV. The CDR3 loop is CASSQTGTGRGTEAFF. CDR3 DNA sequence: TGTGCCAGCAGCCAAACCGGGACAGGCCGAGGCACTGAAGCTTTCTTT.

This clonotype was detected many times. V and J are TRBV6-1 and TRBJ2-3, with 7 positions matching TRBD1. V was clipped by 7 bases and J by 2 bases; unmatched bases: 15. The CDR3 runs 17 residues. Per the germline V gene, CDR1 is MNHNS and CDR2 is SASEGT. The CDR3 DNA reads TGTGCCAGCACGGGGACAGCAACAATATCAACCACAGATACGCAGTATTTT. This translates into CASTGTATISTTDTQYF.

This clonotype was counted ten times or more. For the CDR3, the DNA is TGCGCCAGCAGCTTGGCCGGTATCCCTGAAGCTTTCTTT. Its translation: CASSLAGIPEAFF. This chain connects TRBV5-1 to TRBJ1-1, with D unclear. The CDR3 is 13 amino acids. Germline V gives CDR1 SGHRS, CDR2 YFSETQ. The V end lost 0 bases, the J end lost 6 bases, and 9 bases lay between the germline ends.

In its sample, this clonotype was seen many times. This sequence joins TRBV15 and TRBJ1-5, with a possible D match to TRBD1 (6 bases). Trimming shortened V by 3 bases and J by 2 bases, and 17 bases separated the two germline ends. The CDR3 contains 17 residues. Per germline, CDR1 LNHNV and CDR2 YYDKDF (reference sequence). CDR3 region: CATSRSRDMGGNQPQHF. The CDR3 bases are TGTGCCACCAGCAGGTCCCGGGACATGGGCGGCAATCAGCCCCAGCATTTT.

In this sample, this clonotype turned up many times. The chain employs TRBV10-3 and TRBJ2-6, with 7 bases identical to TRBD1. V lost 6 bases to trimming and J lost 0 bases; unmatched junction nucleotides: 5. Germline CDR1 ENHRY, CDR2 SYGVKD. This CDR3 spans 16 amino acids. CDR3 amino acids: CAISGTAVSGANVLTF. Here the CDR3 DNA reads TGTGCCATCAGCGGGACAGCCGTCTCTGGGGCCAACGTCCTGACTTTC.

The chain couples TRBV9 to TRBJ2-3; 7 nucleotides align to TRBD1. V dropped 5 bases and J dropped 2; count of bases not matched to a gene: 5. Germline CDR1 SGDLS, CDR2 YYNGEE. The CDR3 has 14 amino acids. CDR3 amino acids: CASSLDRNTDTQYF. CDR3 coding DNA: TGTGCCAGCAGTTTGGACAGGAACACAGATACGCAGTATTTT.

CDR3 amino acids: CASSYGPGDMNTEAFF. The CDR3 DNA sequence: TGTGCCAGCAGTTACGGTCCCGGAGACATGAACACTGAAGCTTTCTTT. The chain joins TRBV6-2 or TRBV6-3 to TRBJ1-1; D ambiguous. This CDR3 is 16 amino acids long. V lost 2 bases and J 0 bases, leaving 13 bases between the germline ends. Germline-derived CDR1 and CDR2 are MNHEY and SVGEGT.

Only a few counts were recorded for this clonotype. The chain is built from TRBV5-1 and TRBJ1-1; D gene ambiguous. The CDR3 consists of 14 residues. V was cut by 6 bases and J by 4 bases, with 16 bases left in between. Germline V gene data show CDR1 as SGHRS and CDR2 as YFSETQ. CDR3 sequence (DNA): TGCGCCAGCAACGGGGAAGGGTCCCCCACTGAAGCTTTCTTT. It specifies CASNGEGSPTEAFF.